This T cell receptor beta chain originates from a study of OX40 agonist ivuxolimab in advanced cancers. Study conclusions and caveats: CD4+ and CD8+ T cells in blood underwent clonal expansion by week 6 at 0.1 to 3.0 mg/kg.

A note on this clone: Its antigen is unknown.

The investigators sampled blood at baseline, at cycle 4 day 1, and at cycle 7 day 1. The CDR3 has 18 residues. V dropped 6 bases and J dropped 6; count of bases not matched to a gene: 12. Per germline, CDR1 LNHNV and CDR2 YYDKDF (reference sequence). Produced via immunoSEQ multiplex PCR; TCRdb's table is partial and in-frame only. In the table there are 75,000 to 80,000 clones, more than 75% of which are singletons. The receptor was isolated from an adult with an advanced solid tumor such as melanoma, head and neck, liver or kidney cancer. J is TRBJ2-2 and V is TRBV15; 14 bases line up with TRBD2. The material was CD4+ or CD8+ T cells sorted from blood, obtained in a trial of the OX40 agonist ivuxolimab. CDR3: CATRVRLAGGPRSGELFF. The CDR3 nucleotides read TGTGCCACCAGGGTTCGACTAGCGGGAGGGCCGAGGTCCGGGGAGCTGTTTTTT.